These 24 T cell receptor beta chains came from one sample sequenced in a study of OX40 agonist ivuxolimab in advanced cancers. The repertoire was sequenced with immunoSEQ multiplex PCR; TCRdb's copy has only in-frame clones and lacks some. The sample has some 69,000 clones; over 75% are singletons. The sequencing here drew on CD4+ or CD8+ T cells sorted from blood, taken in a trial of the OX40 agonist ivuxolimab. These receptor sequences come from an adult with an advanced solid tumor such as melanoma, head and neck, liver or kidney cancer.

The chain carries TRBV7-2 and TRBJ2-1; perhaps TRBD2 as D (5 bases). CDR3 length: 14 amino acids. Trimming shortened V by 3 bases and J by 5 bases, and 11 bases separated the two germline ends. Germline V CDR1 and CDR2: SGHTA, FQGNSA. This CDR3 reads CASSFSSQNNEQFF. CDR3 nucleotides: TGTGCCAGCAGCTTCTCTAGCCAAAACAATGAGCAGTTCTTC.

The rearrangement uses TRBV5-1 and TRBJ1-6; 10 bases line up with TRBD1. Germline CDR1 is SGHRS and CDR2 is YFSETQ. This CDR3 has 14 amino acids. The trim removed 4 bases at V and 14 bases at J, leaving 9 bases unmatched. The CDR3 DNA is TGCGCCAGCAGCAGAGGGACAGGGGAATTCACCCTCCACTTT. This translates into CASSRGTGEFTLHF.

V gene TRBV7-3 combines with J gene TRBJ2-7; the match to TRBD2 covers 12 bases. Per the germline V gene, CDR1 is SGHTA and CDR2 is FQGTGA. The CDR3 has 15 residues. With V trimmed by 2 bases and J by 5 bases, 4 bases remained unmatched. The CDR3 loop reads CASSLRLAGVNEQYF. The DNA for the CDR3 is TGTGCCAGCAGCTTACGACTAGCGGGAGTTAACGAGCAGTACTTC.

V and J are TRBV4-3 and TRBJ2-3; 14 bases line up with TRBD2. V was clipped by 3 bases and J by 2 bases; unmatched bases: 4. The CDR3 loop spans 17 amino acids. Germline assignment: CDR1 LGHNA and CDR2 YSLEER. The CDR3 sequence is CASSQGLAGESTDTQYF. The CDR3, as DNA: TGCGCCAGCAGCCAGGGACTAGCGGGAGAGTCCACAGATACGCAGTATTTT.

This sequence joins TRBV19 and TRBJ2-5, with TRBD2 matching 12 bases. This CDR3 comprises 16 residues. Germline V CDR1 and CDR2: LNHDA, SQIVND (reference sequence). V was pared by 4 bases and J by 6 bases, with 9 bases of the junction left unmatched. CDR3 DNA: TGTGCCAGTAGTAGGCTAGCGGGAGGGCCGGTCCAGACCCAGTACTTC. Translating gives CASSRLAGGPVQTQYF.

The chain uses TRBV6-1 and TRBJ2-7; D perhaps matches TRBD2 (6 bases). The germline gives CDR1 MNHNS, CDR2 SASEGT. The CDR3 consists of 15 residues. Trimming cost V 3 bases and J 3 bases, with 15 bases left between them. The CDR3, as DNA: TGTGCCAGCAGTGAGGGAGGATCAGAGGGCTACGAGCAGTACTTC. It codes for CASSEGGSEGYEQYF.

The chain joins TRBV5-6 to TRBJ2-3; 12 nucleotides match TRBD2. Germline CDR1 reads SGHDT; CDR2 reads YYEEEE. The V gene end was trimmed by 4 bases and the J gene end by 2 bases; junction bases not matched to a gene: 11. The CDR3 length is 18 residues. CDR3 coding DNA: TGTGCCAGCAGCCACACTAGCGGGAGGACAATTACCACAGATACGCAGTATTTT. Its translation is CASSHTSGRTITTDTQYF.

The gene calls are TRBV18 and TRBJ2-3, with TRBD2 identical over 10 bases. V was clipped by 3 bases and J by 4 bases; unmatched bases: 1. The germline gives CDR1 KGHSH, CDR2 LQKENI. The CDR3 loop spans 14 amino acids. CDR3 DNA: TGTGCCAGCTCACCCGGGACTAGCGCAGATACGCAGTATTTT. Its translation: CASSPGTSADTQYF.

The chain recombines TRBV6-4 with TRBJ2-5; 10 bases align to TRBD2. CDR3 length: 14 residues. Trimming removed 5 bases from V and 1 base from J; junction bases left unmatched: 1. CDR1 and CDR2 from the germline V gene are MRHNA and SNTAGT. Here the CDR3 reads CASSSGGAQETQYF. The DNA of the CDR3 is TGTGCCAGCAGTAGCGGGGGGGCCCAAGAGACCCAGTACTTC.

The CDR3 is CASSLKAGQNTEAFF. The DNA for the CDR3 is TGCGCCAGCAGCTTGAAGGCGGGCCAGAACACTGAAGCTTTCTTT. The chain combines TRBV5-1 with TRBJ1-1; D is undetermined. The CDR3 has 15 amino acids. The germline CDR1 and CDR2 sequences are SGHRS and YFSETQ. The germline V and J ends were trimmed by 1 base and 1 base, with 11 bases remaining between them.

The gene calls are TRBV29-1 and TRBJ2-1; D is unclear. Germline CDR1 SQVTM, CDR2 ANQGSEA. Trimming stripped 4 bases from V and 2 bases from J, with 9 bases between. This CDR3 spans 13 amino acids. CDR3 in DNA: TGCAGCGTTGTCGCGTTAACCTACAATGAGCAGTTCTTC. Translated, it gives CSVVALTYNEQFF.

The chain has TRBV7-3 and TRBJ2-5; D is undetermined. The V gene lost 4 bases and the J gene lost 2 bases, with 14 bases spanning the gap. This CDR3 has 15 amino acids. Germline V gene sequence: CDR1 SGHTA, CDR2 FQGTGA. The CDR3 nucleotides read TGTGCCAGCAGCTCAAGGTTGGGTAGGCAAGAGACCCAGTACTTC. As protein: CASSSRLGRQETQYF.

The V gene is TRBV28, the J gene TRBJ2-7; 9 bases agree with TRBD1. Germline V gene lookup returns CDR1 MDHEN and CDR2 SYDVKM. Trimming took 1 base from V and 2 from J; bases not matched to a gene: 6. The CDR3 has 16 amino acids. The DNA of the CDR3 is TGTGCCAGCAGTTTATCCACAGGGGGCACCACCTACGAGCAGTACTTC. Encoded protein: CASSLSTGGTTYEQYF.

The chain recombines TRBV7-2 with TRBJ1-1; 8 bases map to TRBD1. V gave up 1 base and J gave up 8 bases; unmatched junction bases: 3. The CDR3 runs 13 residues. In germline, CDR1 is SGHTA, CDR2 FQGNSA. Written as DNA, the CDR3 is TGTGCCAGCAGCTTAGAAGGGACAGGAGAAGCTTTCTTT. As protein: CASSLEGTGEAFF.

The sample holds one count of this clone. The gene calls are TRBV6-1 and TRBJ2-1; 14 bases align to TRBD2. This CDR3 comprises 19 residues. V shed 2 bases, J shed 9 bases, and the junction held 15 bases outside the gene matches. Germline-derived CDR1 and CDR2 are MNHNS and SASEGT. The CDR3 spells CASSEYVGGLAGARGEQFF. The CDR3 DNA reads as TGTGCCAGCAGTGAATATGTGGGGGGACTAGCGGGAGCGCGAGGTGAGCAGTTCTTC.

This chain uses TRBV11-2 with TRBJ2-5, with 7 bases matching TRBD2. The CDR3 runs to 14 residues. The germline gives CDR1 SGHAT, CDR2 FQNNGV. Trimming at V came to 7 bases and at J to 5 bases, leaving 10 bases not matched to a gene. CDR3 loop: CASTDSGGFETQYF. Written as DNA, the CDR3 is TGTGCCAGCACAGATTCGGGGGGATTCGAGACCCAGTACTTC.

In this sample, this clone turned up a few times. This sequence joins TRBV11-2 and TRBJ2-1; D is unclear. V was cut by 5 bases and J by 10 bases, with 12 bases left in between. The CDR3 is 12 amino acids. Germline V gives CDR1 SGHAT, CDR2 FQNNGV. CDR3 sequence (DNA): TGTGCCAGCAGCCAACCAAGATCCGAGCAGTTCTTC. Protein: CASSQPRSEQFF.

The rearrangement uses TRBV4-2 and TRBJ2-3; 12 nucleotides align to TRBD2. Germline CDR1 and CDR2: LGHNA and YNFKEQ. The V segment lost 0 bases and the J segment 4 bases; nucleotides outside the gene matches: 11. CDR3 length: 19 amino acids. CDR3 in amino acids: CASSQDPTSGGSLADTQYF. CDR3 DNA sequence: TGTGCCAGCAGCCAAGATCCCACTAGCGGGGGGTCCTTGGCAGATACGCAGTATTTT.

The gene calls are TRBV5-1 and TRBJ2-5; D is undetermined. The DNA end lines up better with TRBJ2-7; the J call may be wrong. This CDR3 has 13 amino acids. Germline V lookup: CDR1 SGHRS, CDR2 YFSETQ. The CDR3 DNA follows: TGCGCCAGCAACCCGGGTAACTCCTACGAGCAGTACTTC. Translation gives CASNPGNSYEQYF.

This clone has just one count. The genes are TRBV14 and TRBJ2-2; D not certain. The V end lost 1 base, the J end lost 8 bases, and 8 bases lay between the germline ends. The CDR3 spans 13 residues. Germline V gene data show CDR1 as SGHDN and CDR2 as FVKESK. The CDR3 DNA sequence: TGTGCCAGCAGCCAAGTGCTGGCTGGGGAGCTGTTTTTT. Its translation is CASSQVLAGELFF.

The V call is TRBV19, the J call TRBJ2-5, with 13 bases lining up with TRBD2. The ends lost 6 bases at V and 5 bases at J; junction bases unmatched: 6. The CDR3 sequence is 15 residues long. From germline, CDR1 is LNHDA and CDR2 SQIVND (reference sequence). The CDR3 reads CASSTRTSGSETQYF. The CDR3, as DNA: TGTGCCAGTAGCACCCGGACTAGCGGGAGTGAGACCCAGTACTTC.

This chain joins TRBV7-8 and TRBJ2-1; 8 bases are a match to TRBD1. This CDR3 has 15 residues. With V trimmed by 5 bases and J by 2 bases, 5 bases remained unmatched. CDR1 is SGHVS and CDR2 is FQNEAQ in the germline V gene. The CDR3 sequence: CASSERTGTYNEQFF. The CDR3 coding sequence is TGTGCCAGCAGCGAAAGGACAGGGACCTACAATGAGCAGTTCTTC.

The rearrangement uses TRBV7-2 and TRBJ2-3, with 10 bases identical to TRBD2. Germline values: CDR1 SGHTA, CDR2 FQGNSA. Trimming at V came to 2 bases and at J to 6 bases, leaving 8 bases not matched to a gene. This CDR3 spans 16 amino acids. The CDR3 loop is CASSLRRAGGVDTQYF. DNA of the CDR3: TGTGCCAGCAGCTTAAGACGAGCGGGAGGGGTTGATACGCAGTATTTT. Based on the CDR3 plus reference TRBV7-2 and TRBJ2-3, the full variable domain is GAGVSQSPSNKVTEKGKDVELRCDPISGHTALYWYRQSLGQGLEFLIYFQGNSAPDKSGLPSDRFSAERTGGSVSTLTIQRTQQEDSAVYLCASSLRRAGGVDTQYFGPGTRLTVL.

This rearrangement joins TRBV11-2 to TRBJ1-3, with D perhaps TRBD1 (5 bases). This CDR3 contains 14 residues. In germline, CDR1 is SGHAT, CDR2 FQNNGV. V shed 5 bases and J shed 3 bases, with 11 bases lying between them. The DNA of the CDR3 is TGTGCCAGCAGCCATCCAGGGTTTGGAAACACCATATATTTT. Protein sequence: CASSHPGFGNTIYF.